These 2 T cell receptor beta chains share one sample of origin, sequenced in a study of PD-1 blockade in classical Hodgkin lymphoma. Time point noted: cycle 4 day 1 (C4D1), after five to seven weeks of nivolumab. Every one of the patients relapsed after autologous stem cell transplantation (brentuximab vedotin exposure was variable). Profiling relied on immunoSEQ multiplex PCR, and the TCRdb table lists in-frame clones only, not all of them. The sample lists approximately 21,000 clones; around 70% were seen once. The starting material was peripheral blood mononuclear cells (PBMCs), obtained before the fourth cycle of nivolumab. The receptors shown here come from a human donor with classical Hodgkin lymphoma.

In nucleotides, the CDR3 is TGTGCCAGCAGGGAGCTCCGGGGGACAGATACGCAGTATTTT. Residues: CASRELRGTDTQYF. V gene TRBV2 combines with J gene TRBJ2-3; tentatively, D is TRBD2 (6 bases). The germline V gene has CDR1 SNHLY and CDR2 FYNNEI. V was cut by 6 bases and J by 3 bases, with 13 bases left in between. This CDR3 is 14 amino acids long.

The J gene is TRBJ1-1, the V gene TRBV11-1; the D is unclear. The germline V gene has CDR1 SGHAT and CDR2 FQDESV (reference sequence). The CDR3 totals 16 residues. Trimming pared 2 bases from V and 3 bases from J, leaving 16 bases between. This CDR3 is CASSLSRTPGDTEAFF. As DNA, the CDR3 is TGTGCCAGCAGCTTAAGTCGGACCCCCGGGGACACTGAAGCTTTCTTT.